Listed below are T cell receptor beta chains from one sample, sequenced in a study of CD8 T cells in ankylosing spondylitis. TCRdb processed the 5' RACE reads anew with MiXCR; each CDR3 protein has one entry. The table lists hundreds of thousands of distinct CDR3 sequences, around 11% of them singletons, with 0.51% in the top ten. Sequenced: blood, either unsorted or a sorted T cell fraction (not recorded which). Receptor source: a male donor with ankylosing spondylitis. CDR3s include the opening cysteine and the closing phenylalanine or tryptophan. D genes are given only for firm matches. Rows give clone size only sometimes, using once, few, many, or a class for an expanded clone.

d_call	v_call	clone_size	j_call	cdr3_aa	cdr3_nt
TRBD1	TRBV6-1	NA	TRBJ2-2	CASSRGRQSTGELFF	TGTGCCAGCAGCAGGGGGCGCCAGTCCACCGGGGAGCTGTTTTTT
NA	TRBV6-1	NA	TRBJ1-2	CASSETEYYGYTF	TGTGCCAGCAGTGAGACAGAATACTATGGCTACACCTTC
TRBD2	TRBV4-3	few	TRBJ2-7	CASSQHWDYPYEQYF	TGCGCCAGCAGCCAACATTGGGACTATCCCTACGAGCAGTACTTC
NA	TRBV4-3	few	TRBJ2-7	CASSQAWTASYEQYF	TGCGCCAGCAGCCAAGCTTGGACAGCCTCCTACGAGCAGTACTTC
NA	TRBV5-1	once	TRBJ2-3	CASSSANSPNTDTQYF	TGCGCCAGCAGCTCGGCTAACAGTCCCAACACAGATACGCAGTATTTT
TRBD1	TRBV5-1	few	TRBJ2-7	CASSLGRTGGSSYEQYF	TGCGCCAGCAGCTTGGGGAGGACAGGTGGGAGTTCGTACGAGCAGTACTTC
NA	TRBV10-3	NA	TRBJ2-4	CAISGQERNIQYF	TGTGCCATCAGTGGACAGGAGAGAAACATTCAGTACTTC
NA	TRBV7-2	NA	TRBJ1-1	CASSLDRQFNTEAFF	TGTGCCAGCAGCTTAGACAGACAGTTTAACACTGAAGCTTTCTTT
TRBD1	TRBV24-1	NA	TRBJ2-1	CATSDPGQGLGNEQFF	TGTGCCACCAGTGACCCTGGACAGGGGTTGGGCAATGAGCAGTTCTTC
NA	TRBV20-1	few	TRBJ2-5	CSASQTGGETQYF	TGCAGTGCTTCCCAGACAGGTGGAGAGACCCAGTACTTC
NA	TRBV20-1	NA	TRBJ1-4	CSARDLGRTGEKLFF	TGCAGTGCTAGAGATCTCGGCAGGACGGGAGAAAAACTGTTTTTT
NA	TRBV12-3/TRBV12-4	NA	TRBJ2-1	CASSTPRLGAGLTSYNEQFF	TGTGCCAGCAGCACTCCACGATTAGGGGCAGGCCTAACCTCCTACAATGAGCAGTTCTTC
TRBD2	TRBV20-1	few	TRBJ2-2	CSARGRSGGGGELFF	TGCAGTGCTAGAGGGCGAAGCGGGGGTGGCGGGGAGCTGTTTTTT
TRBD2	TRBV7-7	few	TRBJ2-2	CASSRTLATSGYTGELFF	TGTGCTAGCAGCCGAACCCTCGCGACTAGCGGGTACACCGGGGAGCTGTTTTTT
NA	TRBV29-1	few	TRBJ1-1	CSVERLNTEAFF	TGCAGCGTTGAGCGGTTGAACACTGAAGCTTTCTTT
NA	TRBV20-1	NA	TRBJ2-2	CSAISPLGTGELFF	TGCAGTGCCATCTCACCCTTGGGGACCGGGGAGCTGTTTTTT
TRBD1	TRBV10-3	many	TRBJ2-1	CAISGGQGPYNEQFF	TGTGCCATCAGTGGGGGACAGGGGCCGTACAATGAGCAGTTCTTC
NA	TRBV5-1	NA	TRBJ2-7	CASSFRELQYEQYF	TGCGCCAGCAGCTTCCGGGAGTTACAATACGAGCAGTACTTC
NA	TRBV20-1	few	TRBJ2-1	CSVQDTRYHNEQFF	TGCAGTGTTCAGGACACTCGGTACCACAATGAGCAGTTCTTC
NA	TRBV7-9	NA	TRBJ2-4	CASSSAMGEAKNIQYF	TGTGCCAGCAGCTCCGCGATGGGGGAAGCCAAAAACATTCAGTACTTC
NA	TRBV6-1	few	TRBJ2-3	CASSPPPGRSYTDTQYF	TGTGCCAGCAGCCCTCCCCCTGGACGGAGCTACACAGATACGCAGTATTTT
TRBD2	TRBV20-1	NA	TRBJ2-1	CSARKGGAGGHEQFF	TGCAGTGCTAGAAAGGGGGGAGCGGGAGGGCATGAGCAGTTCTTC
TRBD2	TRBV20-1	few	TRBJ2-7	CSARGIGQGLAGGRYEQYF	TGCAGTGCTAGAGGTATCGGCCAAGGACTAGCGGGAGGGCGCTACGAGCAGTACTTC
TRBD2	TRBV29-1	many	TRBJ2-1	CSVVPLLAGGPREQFF	TGCAGCGTGGTACCTCTTCTAGCGGGAGGGCCTCGGGAGCAGTTCTTC
NA	TRBV7-2	NA	TRBJ2-5	CASSLEGMYQETQYF	TGTGCCAGCAGCTTAGAGGGCATGTACCAAGAGACCCAGTACTTC
NA	TRBV29-1	many	TRBJ2-1	CSVDTTGETYNEQFF	TGCAGCGTTGACACGACGGGGGAGACTTACAATGAGCAGTTCTTC
NA	TRBV12-3/TRBV12-4	many	TRBJ1-5	CASNFGTNQPQHF	TGTGCCAGCAATTTTGGGACTAATCAGCCCCAGCATTTT
NA	TRBV13	NA	TRBJ2-2	CASSAWTTNTGELFF	TGTGCCAGCAGCGCCTGGACAACGAACACCGGGGAGCTGTTTTTT
NA	TRBV4-3	few	TRBJ2-7	CASSQDRRGVSYEQYF	TGCGCCAGCAGCCAAGATAGGCGCGGAGTCTCCTACGAGCAGTACTTC
TRBD1	TRBV7-9	NA	TRBJ2-7	CASSIPGQRTYEQYF	TGTGCCAGCAGCATTCCGGGACAGCGGACCTACGAGCAGTACTTC